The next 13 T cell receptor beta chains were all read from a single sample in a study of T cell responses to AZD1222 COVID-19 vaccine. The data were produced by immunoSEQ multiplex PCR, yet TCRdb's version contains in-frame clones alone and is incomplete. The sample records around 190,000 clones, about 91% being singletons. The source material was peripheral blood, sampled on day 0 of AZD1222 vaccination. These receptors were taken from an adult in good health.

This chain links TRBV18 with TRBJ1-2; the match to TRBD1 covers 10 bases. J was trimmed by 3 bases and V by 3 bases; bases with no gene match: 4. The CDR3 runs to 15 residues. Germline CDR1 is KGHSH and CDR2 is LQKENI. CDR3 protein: CASSPTGQGYYGYTF. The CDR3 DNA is TGTGCCAGCTCACCCACGGGACAGGGGTACTATGGCTACACCTTC.

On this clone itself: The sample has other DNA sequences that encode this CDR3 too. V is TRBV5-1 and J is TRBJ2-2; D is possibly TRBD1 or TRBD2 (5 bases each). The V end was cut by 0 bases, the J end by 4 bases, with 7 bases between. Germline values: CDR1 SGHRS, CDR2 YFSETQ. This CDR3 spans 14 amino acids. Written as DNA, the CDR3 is TGCGCCAGCAGCTTGGCTGGGGGCACCGGGGAGCTGTTTTTT. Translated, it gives CASSLAGGTGELFF.

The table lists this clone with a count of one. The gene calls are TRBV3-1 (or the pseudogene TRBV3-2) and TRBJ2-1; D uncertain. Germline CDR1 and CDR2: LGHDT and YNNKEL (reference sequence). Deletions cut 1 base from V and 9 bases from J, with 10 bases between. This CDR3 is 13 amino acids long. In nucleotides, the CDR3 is TGTGCCAGCAGCCAAGTTCCCGGTGGTGAGCAGTTCTTC. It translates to CASSQVPGGEQFF.

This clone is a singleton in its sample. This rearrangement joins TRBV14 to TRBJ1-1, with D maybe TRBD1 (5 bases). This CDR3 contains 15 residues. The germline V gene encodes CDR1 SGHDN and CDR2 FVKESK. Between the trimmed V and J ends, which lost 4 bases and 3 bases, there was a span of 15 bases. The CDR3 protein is CASSRERTLYTEAFF. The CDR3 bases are TGTGCCAGCAGCCGAGAGAGGACACTTTACACTGAAGCTTTCTTT.

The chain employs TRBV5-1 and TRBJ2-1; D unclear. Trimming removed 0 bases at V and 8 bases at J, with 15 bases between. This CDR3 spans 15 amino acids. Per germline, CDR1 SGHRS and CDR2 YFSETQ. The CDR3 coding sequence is TGCGCCAGCAGCTTGGACTCCTTCGAGTTAGATGAGCAGTTCTTC. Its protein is CASSLDSFELDEQFF. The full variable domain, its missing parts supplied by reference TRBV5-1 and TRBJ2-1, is KAGVTQTPRYLIKTRGQQVTLSCSPISGHRSVSWYQQTPGQGLQFLFEYFSETQRNKGNFPGRFSGRQFSNSRSEMNVSTLELGDSALYLCASSLDSFELDEQFFGPGTRLTVL.

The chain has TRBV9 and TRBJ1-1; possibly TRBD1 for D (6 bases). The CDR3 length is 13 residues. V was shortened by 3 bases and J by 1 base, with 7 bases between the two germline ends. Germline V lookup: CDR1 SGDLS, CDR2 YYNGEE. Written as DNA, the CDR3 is TGTGCCAGCAGCGGAGGGGGGAACACTGAAGCTTTCTTT. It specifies CASSGGGNTEAFF.

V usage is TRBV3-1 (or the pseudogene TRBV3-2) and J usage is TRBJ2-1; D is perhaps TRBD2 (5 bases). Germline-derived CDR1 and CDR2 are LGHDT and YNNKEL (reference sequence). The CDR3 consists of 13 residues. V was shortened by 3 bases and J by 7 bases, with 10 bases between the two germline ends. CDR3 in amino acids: CASSQFGENEQFF. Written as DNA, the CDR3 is TGTGCCAGCAGCCAGTTCGGGGAGAATGAGCAGTTCTTC.

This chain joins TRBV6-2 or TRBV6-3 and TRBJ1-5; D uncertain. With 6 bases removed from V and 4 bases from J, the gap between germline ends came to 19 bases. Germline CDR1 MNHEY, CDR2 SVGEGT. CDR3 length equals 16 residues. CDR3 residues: CASSPGRAVTNQPQHF. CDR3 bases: TGTGCCAGCAGCCCTGGAAGGGCAGTCACTAATCAGCCCCAGCATTTT.

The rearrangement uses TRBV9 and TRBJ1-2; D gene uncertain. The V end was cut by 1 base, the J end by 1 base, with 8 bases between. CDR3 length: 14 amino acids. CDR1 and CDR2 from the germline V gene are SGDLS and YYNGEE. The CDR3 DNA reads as TGTGCCAGCAGCGTACAGGCGGATAACTATGGCTACACCTTC. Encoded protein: CASSVQADNYGYTF. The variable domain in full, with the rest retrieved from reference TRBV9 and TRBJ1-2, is DSGVTQTPKHLITATGQRVTLRCSPRSGDLSVYWYQQSLDQGLQFLIQYYNGEERAKGNILERFSAQQFPDLHSELNLSSLELGDSALYFCASSVQADNYGYTFGSGTRLTVV.

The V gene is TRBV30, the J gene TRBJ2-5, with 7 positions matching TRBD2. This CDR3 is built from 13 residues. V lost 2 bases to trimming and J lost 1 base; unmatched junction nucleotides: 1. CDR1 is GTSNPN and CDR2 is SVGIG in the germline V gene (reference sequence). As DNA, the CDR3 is TGTGCCTGGAGTTGGACTAGCCAAGAGACCCAGTACTTC. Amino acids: CAWSWTSQETQYF. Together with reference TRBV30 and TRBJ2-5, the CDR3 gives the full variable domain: SQTIHQWPATLVQPVGSPLSLECTVEGTSNPNLYWYRQAAGRGLQLLFYSVGIGQISSEVPQNLSASRPQDRQFILSSKKLLLSDSGFYLCAWSWTSQETQYFGPGTRLLVL.

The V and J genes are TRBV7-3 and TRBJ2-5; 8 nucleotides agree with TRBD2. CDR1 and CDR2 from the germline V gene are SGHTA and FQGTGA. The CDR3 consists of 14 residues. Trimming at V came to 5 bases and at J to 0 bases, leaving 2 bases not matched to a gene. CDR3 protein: CASSLSGDQETQYF. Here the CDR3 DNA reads TGTGCCAGCAGCCTTAGCGGGGACCAAGAGACCCAGTACTTC.

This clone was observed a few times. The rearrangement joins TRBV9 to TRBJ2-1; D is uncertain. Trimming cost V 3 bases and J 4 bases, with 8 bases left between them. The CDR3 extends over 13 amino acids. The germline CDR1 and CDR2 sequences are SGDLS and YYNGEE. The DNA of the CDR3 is TGTGCCAGCAGCGCCGAGGAGTACAATGAGCAGTTCTTC. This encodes CASSAEEYNEQFF.

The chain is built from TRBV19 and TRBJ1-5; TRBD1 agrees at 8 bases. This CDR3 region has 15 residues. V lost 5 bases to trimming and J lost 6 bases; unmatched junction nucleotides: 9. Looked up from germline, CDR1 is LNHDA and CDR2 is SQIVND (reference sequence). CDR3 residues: CASSSRTGFGQPQHF. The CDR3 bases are TGTGCCAGTAGTTCGAGGACAGGGTTTGGTCAGCCCCAGCATTTT.